These 32 T cell receptor beta chains originate from one sample sequenced in a study of T-cell memory formation after mild COVID-19. TCRdb recomputed calls from the 5' RACE reads with MiXCR, one row per CDR3 protein. The table lists roughly 150,000 distinct CDR3 sequences, approximately 13% of them singletons. The sample taken for sequencing was PBMCs or a T cell subset sorted from them (not recorded which). The source is a man younger than 30 who had mild COVID-19 (a few samples of this study predate the infection). Cell type and time point are not known.

There are a few counts of this clonotype. The J gene is TRBJ2-1, the V gene TRBV5-1; perhaps TRBD2 as D (7 bases). CDR1 and CDR2 (germline): SGHRS, YFSETQ. The CDR3 consists of 16 residues. Trimming took off 0 bases at V and 6 bases at J, with 16 bases between the two ends. CDR3 sequence: CASSLAGGGPTNEQFF. The CDR3 coding sequence is TGCGCCAGCAGCTTGGCTGGCGGGGGCCCAACCAATGAGCAGTTCTTC.

The chain joins TRBV12-3 or TRBV12-4 to TRBJ2-3, with D possibly being TRBD2 (6 bases). This CDR3 comprises 15 residues. V dropped 4 bases and J dropped 2 bases, with 13 bases sitting between them. The CDR3 here is CASSSRGSPTDTQYF. CDR3 sequence (DNA): TGTGCCAGCAGTTCACGGGGGTCCCCCACAGATACGCAGTATTTT.

In its sample, this clonotype was seen a few times. The chain recombines TRBV21-1 with TRBJ2-2; TRBD1 is taken as the D call from the table, unchecked against the DNA. TRBV21-1 is a known pseudogene. This CDR3 spans 22 amino acids. CDR3 loop: CASSKLGPPVEPGQRNTGELFF. Here the CDR3 DNA reads TGTGCCAGCAGCAAACTGGGGCCCCCCGTCGAACCGGGACAGAGGAACACCGGGGAGCTGTTTTTT.

This chain links TRBV28 with TRBJ1-5; 7 bases map to TRBD1. V lost 7 bases, J lost 6 bases, and 12 bases stayed unmatched. Per the germline V gene, CDR1 is MDHEN and CDR2 is SYDVKM. The CDR3 is 15 residues long. Written as DNA, the CDR3 is TGTGCCAGCAAAGAGTCCAGGGGGTTGGTTCAGCCCCAGCATTTT. Residues: CASKESRGLVQPQHF.

V is TRBV4-1 and J is TRBJ1-1; D unresolved. CDR1 and CDR2 from the germline V gene are MGHRA and YSYEKL. The CDR3 has 14 amino acids. Trimming took 3 bases from V and 2 from J, leaving 10 bases between them. The CDR3 bases are TGCGCCAGCAGCCACCTACATGTTAACACTGAAGCTTTCTTT. It specifies CASSHLHVNTEAFF.

V and J are TRBV4-2 and TRBJ1-5; D possibly corresponds to TRBD1 (5 bases). Trimming took off 0 bases at V and 4 bases at J, with 13 bases between the two ends. Per the germline V gene, CDR1 is LGHNA and CDR2 is YNFKEQ. This CDR3 contains 16 residues. CDR3 in DNA: TGTGCCAGCAGCCAAGATGTGTTGGGGGGGAATCAGCCCCAGCATTTT. Its translation is CASSQDVLGGNQPQHF.

This clonotype appeared a few times. The chain employs TRBV6-6 and TRBJ1-1, with D tentatively TRBD1 (6 bases). The germline V gene has CDR1 MNHNY and CDR2 SVGAGI (reference sequence). With 9 bases removed from V and 5 bases from J, the gap between germline ends came to 16 bases. CDR3 length: 13 residues. CDR3 sequence reads: CASTGTRLTEAFF. In nucleotides, the CDR3 is TGTGCCAGTACCGGGACAAGGCTAACTGAAGCTTTCTTT.

This clonotype showed up many times. CDR3 in amino acids: CASSEGMSRNLALRNEQFF. CDR3 coding DNA: TGTGCCAGCAGCGAGGGCATGTCCCGGAACCTAGCCCTAAGGAATGAGCAGTTCTTC. This chain links TRBV7-9 with TRBJ2-1; TRBD2 is a possible D gene (5 bases). Germline V gene sequence: CDR1 SEHNR, CDR2 FQNEAQ (reference sequence). Trimming shortened V by 5 bases and J by 7 bases, and 30 bases separated the two germline ends. The CDR3 has 19 amino acids. The whole variable domain, filled in from reference TRBV7-9 and TRBJ2-1, reads DTGVSQNPRHKITKRGQNVTFRCDPISEHNRLYWYRQTLGQGPEFLTYFQNEAQLEKSRLLSDRFSAERPKGSFSTLEIQRTEQGDSAMYLCASSEGMSRNLALRNEQFFGPGTRLTVL.

V usage is TRBV7-2 and J usage is TRBJ1-2, with 7 bases lining up with TRBD1. CDR3 length: 16 amino acids. J gave up 2 bases and V 5 bases, and 11 bases lay outside the gene matches. The germline CDR1 and CDR2 sequences are SGHTA and FQGNSA. This chain's CDR3 is CASSPSATGLNYGYTF. In DNA form, the CDR3 reads TGTGCCAGCAGCCCATCCGCGACAGGGTTGAACTATGGCTACACCTTC.

The rearrangement links TRBV18 to TRBJ2-7; TRBD1 agrees at 9 bases. Trimming took 6 bases from V and 6 from J; bases not matched to a gene: 12. CDR1 KGHSH and CDR2 LQKENI come from the germline V gene. CDR3 length: 15 amino acids. In DNA, the CDR3 is TGTGCCAGCTCTCTCGGGACAGGGAGGGGAGGCGAGCAGTACGTC. Its protein is CASSLGTGRGGEQYV.

The CDR3 spells CASSLDRARDSGNTIYF. CDR3 in DNA: TGTGCCAGCAGCTTAGATCGAGCTAGAGACTCTGGAAACACCATATATTTT. This sequence joins TRBV11-2 and TRBJ1-3; D is unresolved. The germline V and J ends were trimmed by 0 bases and 0 bases, with 12 bases remaining between them. Germline V gene sequence: CDR1 SGHAT, CDR2 FQNNGV. This CDR3 is 17 amino acids long.

This clonotype showed up just a few times. The V and J genes are TRBV7-2 and TRBJ2-3; 10 bases agree with TRBD2. This CDR3 has 16 amino acids. V dropped 6 bases and J dropped 5; count of bases not matched to a gene: 11. Germline lookup yields CDR1 SGHTA and CDR2 FQGNSA. The CDR3 region is CASRPTLAGARDTQYF. The CDR3 nucleotides are TGTGCCAGCAGACCGACTCTAGCGGGGGCCCGAGATACGCAGTATTTT.

The chain carries TRBV4-3 and TRBJ2-5; 13 nucleotides agree with TRBD2. Germline values: CDR1 LGHNA, CDR2 YSLEER. This CDR3 contains 16 residues. The V gene end was trimmed by 6 bases and the J gene end by 1 base; junction bases not matched to a gene: 5. The CDR3 coding sequence is TGCGCCAGCAGACGGACTAGCGGGGGCCTCCAAGAGACCCAGTACTTC. It translates to CASRRTSGGLQETQYF.

The chain combines TRBV28 with TRBJ2-5; a weak D match, TRBD2 (5 bases). The CDR3 length is 12 residues. The V end lost 5 bases, the J end lost 5 bases, and 9 bases lay between the germline ends. CDR1 is MDHEN and CDR2 is SYDVKM in the germline V gene. CDR3 DNA: TGTGCCAGCAGTGAGGGCGGGGAGACCCAGTACTTC. It yields the protein CASSEGGETQYF.

CDR3 DNA: TGTGCCAGCAGCCAAGATCAGGGGACGGGGAACACCGGGGAGCTGTTTTTT. Amino acid sequence: CASSQDQGTGNTGELFF. The genes are TRBV4-2 and TRBJ2-2, with D possibly being TRBD1 (6 bases). Per germline, CDR1 LGHNA and CDR2 YNFKEQ. Trimming pared 0 bases from V and 1 base from J, leaving 12 bases between. The CDR3 length is 17 residues.

This chain uses TRBV2 with TRBJ1-5; D uncertain. Germline loops: CDR1 SNHLY, CDR2 FYNNEI. V dropped 6 bases and J dropped 0 bases, with 9 bases sitting between them. The CDR3 loop spans 14 amino acids. The CDR3 nucleotides read TGTGCCAGCAGCGTACAGTTTAGCAATCAGCCCCAGCATTTT. Encoded protein: CASSVQFSNQPQHF.

The V call is TRBV9, the J call TRBJ1-1; D ambiguous. Trimming took off 4 bases at V and 0 bases at J, with 7 bases between the two ends. CDR1 SGDLS and CDR2 YYNGEE come from the germline V gene. The CDR3 loop spans 13 amino acids. The CDR3 sequence is CASSTDLNTEAFF. In DNA form, the CDR3 reads TGTGCCAGCAGCACCGACCTGAACACTGAAGCTTTCTTT. Variable domain in full (rest from reference TRBV9 and TRBJ1-1): DSGVTQTPKHLITATGQRVTLRCSPRSGDLSVYWYQQSLDQGLQFLIQYYNGEERAKGNILERFSAQQFPDLHSELNLSSLELGDSALYFCASSTDLNTEAFFGQGTRLTVV.

This clonotype was recorded a few times. The chain combines TRBV20-1 with TRBJ1-6; D may be TRBD1 (5 bases). Per the germline V gene, CDR1 is DFQATT and CDR2 is SNEGSKA (reference sequence). V lost 5 bases, J lost 14 bases, and 13 bases lay in between. This CDR3 is built from 11 residues. This CDR3 is CSAGALQSLHF. DNA for the CDR3: TGCAGTGCTGGGGCACTTCAATCCCTCCACTTT.

Ten or more counts support this clonotype. CDR3 amino acids: CASSLRGGGTDTQYF. CDR3 nucleotide sequence: TGTGCCAGCAGCCTCCGGGGGGGCGGCACAGATACGCAGTATTTT. The J gene is TRBJ2-3, the V gene TRBV7-3, with TRBD2 matching 8 bases. The V and J ends lost 5 bases and 1 base, in that order; junction bases with no gene match: 5. CDR3 size: 15 residues. Germline V gene lookup returns CDR1 SGHTA and CDR2 FQGTGA.

The V call is TRBV12-3 or TRBV12-4, the J call TRBJ2-1; 13 nucleotides align to TRBD2. The CDR3 is made up of 15 amino acids. Germline trimming cut 6 bases from V and 5 bases from J; bases unmatched to any gene: 4. CDR3 bases: TGTGCCAGCAGGCTACTAGCGGGGGGGAACAATGAGCAGTTCTTC. Its translation is CASRLLAGGNNEQFF.

There are a few counts of this clonotype. This chain connects TRBV12-3 or TRBV12-4 to TRBJ2-4; unclear D gene. Trimming stripped 3 bases from V and 1 base from J, with 7 bases between. The CDR3 contains 14 residues. CDR3 sequence (DNA): TGTGCCAGCAGTTTTGCCCTGGCCAAAAACATTCAGTACTTC. This encodes CASSFALAKNIQYF.

The rearrangement links TRBV6-6 to TRBJ2-5; no reliable D call. Germline CDR1 is MNHNY and CDR2 is SVGAGI (reference sequence). The CDR3 extends over 16 amino acids. Between the trimmed V and J ends, which lost 5 bases and 1 base, there was a span of 17 bases. Here the CDR3 DNA reads TGTGCCAGCAGTCAAGGGAAATCCGGAGTCCAAGAGACCCAGTACTTC. It specifies CASSQGKSGVQETQYF.

There are a few counts of this clonotype. This chain links TRBV4-2 with TRBJ2-7, with D tentatively TRBD1 (6 bases). CDR1 LGHNA and CDR2 YNFKEQ come from the germline V gene. Trimming removed 0 bases at V and 2 bases at J, with 11 bases between. CDR3 length: 15 amino acids. The CDR3 loop reads CASSQDLGGPYEQYV. The CDR3 DNA reads as TGTGCCAGCAGCCAAGATTTAGGGGGACCCTACGAGCAGTACGTC.

V and J are TRBV20-1 and TRBJ2-7; 12 bases fit TRBD1. CDR1 and CDR2 from the germline V gene are DFQATT and SNEGSKA (reference sequence). CDR3 length equals 15 residues. The J segment lost 0 bases and the V segment lost 5 bases, leaving 5 bases of the junction unmatched. The CDR3 DNA sequence: TGCAGTGCTGCACCGGGACAGGGGGCCTCCTACGAGCAGTACGTC. Its protein product is CSAAPGQGASYEQYV.

This clonotype was seen only a few times. The chain recombines TRBV10-3 with TRBJ2-3; a weak D match, TRBD1 (7 bases). This CDR3 has 14 residues. Germline-derived CDR1 and CDR2 are ENHRY and SYGVKD. V shed 8 bases and J shed 3 bases, with 15 bases lying between them. The CDR3 nucleotides are TGTGCCATCGCAGTTCCAGGGGGGACAGATACGCAGTATTTT. This translates into CAIAVPGGTDTQYF.

This clonotype was observed a handful of times. The gene calls are TRBV7-2 and TRBJ2-3; unclear D gene. In germline, CDR1 is SGHTA, CDR2 FQGNSA. The CDR3 is made up of 16 amino acids. Deletions cut 5 bases from V and 3 bases from J, with 18 bases between. CDR3: CASSPKVLIGTDTQYF. Here the CDR3 DNA reads TGTGCCAGCAGCCCAAAGGTCTTAATCGGGACAGATACGCAGTATTTT.

The chain employs TRBV3-1 and TRBJ1-6; no clear D gene. CDR1 LGHDT and CDR2 YNNKEL come from the germline V gene (reference sequence). The CDR3 consists of 14 residues. Trimming took off 2 bases at V and 8 bases at J, with 10 bases between the two ends. The CDR3 region is CASSQSLTHSPLHF. CDR3 DNA sequence: TGTGCCAGCAGCCAATCGCTTACACATTCACCCCTCCACTTT.

The chain combines TRBV19 with TRBJ1-5; maybe TRBD1 (5 bases). The germline V gene encodes CDR1 LNHDA and CDR2 SQIVND (reference sequence). Trimming shortened V by 5 bases and J by 7 bases, and 15 bases separated the two germline ends. This CDR3 region has 14 residues. The CDR3 region has the DNA TGTGCCAGTAGTGGTGGGGCAGGATGGCAGCCCCAGCATTTT. This codes for CASSGGAGWQPQHF.

This clonotype was seen more than once but under ten times. V and J are TRBV11-2 and TRBJ2-5; D may correspond to TRBD1 or TRBD2 (7 bases each). The CDR3 has 13 residues. The germline V gene encodes CDR1 SGHAT and CDR2 FQNNGV. Trimming left V 5 bases short and J 7 bases short, with 14 bases between. The DNA for the CDR3 is TGTGCCAGCAGCCAGGGGGGGCCTGGGACCCAGTACTTC. Its protein product is CASSQGGPGTQYF.

This rearrangement joins TRBV20-1 to TRBJ2-2, with D possibly matching TRBD1 (5 bases). The CDR3 is 14 residues long. Per the germline V gene, CDR1 is DFQATT and CDR2 is SNEGSKA (reference sequence). V was pared by 3 bases and J by 6 bases, with 14 bases between. The DNA of the CDR3 is TGCAGTGCTAGGCCCCAGGGTTTCGCCGGGGAGCTGTTTTTT. Translated, it gives CSARPQGFAGELFF.

The J gene is TRBJ1-1, the V gene TRBV6-2 or TRBV6-3; no clear D gene. Trimming removed 6 bases at V and 3 bases at J, with 8 bases between. Germline V gene data show CDR1 as MNHEY and CDR2 as SVGEGT. This CDR3 contains 12 residues. The CDR3 DNA sequence: TGTGCCAGCAGGCCAGATTACACTGAAGCTTTCTTT. Translated: CASRPDYTEAFF.

This chain connects TRBV20-1 to TRBJ2-7, with a possible D match to TRBD1 (6 bases). Germline assignment: CDR1 DFQATT and CDR2 SNEGSKA (reference sequence). Trimming took off 5 bases at V and 5 bases at J, with 22 bases between the two ends. The CDR3 length is 15 residues. In DNA, the CDR3 is TGCAGTGCTGCCGACCGGGACACAGGCCCCGACGAGCAGTACTTC. Translated, it gives CSAADRDTGPDEQYF.